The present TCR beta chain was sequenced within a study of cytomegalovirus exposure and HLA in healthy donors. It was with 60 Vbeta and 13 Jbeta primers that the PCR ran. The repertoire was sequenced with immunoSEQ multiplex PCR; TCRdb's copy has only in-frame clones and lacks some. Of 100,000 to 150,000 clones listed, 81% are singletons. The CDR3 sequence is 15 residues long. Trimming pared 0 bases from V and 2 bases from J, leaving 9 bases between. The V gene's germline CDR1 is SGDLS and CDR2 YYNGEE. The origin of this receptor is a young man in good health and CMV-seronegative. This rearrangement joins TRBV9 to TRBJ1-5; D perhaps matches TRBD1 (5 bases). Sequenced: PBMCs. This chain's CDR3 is CASSVDPRGNQPQHF. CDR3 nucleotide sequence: TGTGCCAGCAGCGTAGATCCCAGGGGCAATCAGCCCCAGCATTTT.